This T cell receptor (beta chain) is from a study of identical twins (dated by TCRdb to about 2016). Regarding the complete study: TCR alpha and beta repertoires from monozygotic twins, unrelated adults of various ages and cord blood were deep-sequenced to test whether fetal clonotypes persist. To rule out contamination, the twin experiments were replicated at different times with different library preparation protocols.

Looking up the germline V gene yields CDR1 MNHEY and CDR2 SVGEGT. The CDR3, from cysteine to phenylalanine, totals 19 residues. Only the CDR3 region is kept as DNA, spanning 57 bases read in frame from base 1. Ends trimmed: V by 0 bases, J by 2 bases; bases unmatched to a gene: 7. Turning to this clonotype: Its antigen has not been determined. No much larger clone exists at a distance of one base, and base qualities are not known.

All donors were healthy Caucasians. Paper-wide results and their limitations: Invariant T cells such as MAIT and iNKT could partly confound zero-insertion analyses, although diverse VJ usage argued against such confounding for most clonotypes. Compared with coincidental sharing between unrelated individuals, out-of-frame TCR alpha sequences shared between twins showed an excess of sequences with low generation probability. A weaker excess of twin sharing was found in beta out-of-frame sequences because the signal-to-noise ratio was lowered by fewer shared sequences. Abundant cord blood beta clonotypes had fewer insertions, young adult naive repertoires showed a similar but weaker trend, and memory repertoires showed no such trend. Because the same donors could not be followed over many years, conclusions were based on cross-sectional statistical analysis. Recombination models systematically underestimated out-of-frame TCR alpha sharing in monozygotic twins but agreed with sharing between unrelated individuals.

The method was 5' RACE. The sequencing machine was an Illumina HiSeq 2000. Template switching introduced a universal primer binding site; the final cDNA contained a unique molecular identifier, enabling accurate counting of TCR cDNA molecules. Specific primers in the conserved constant-segment region were used to synthesize first-strand cDNA for TCR alpha and beta chains. To control for contamination, every cDNA library carried two barcodes: a SMART-Mk sample barcode plus Illumina barcodes. TruSeq adapter sequences along with Illumina sample barcodes were introduced in two successive PCR steps. TCR alpha and beta cDNA libraries were sequenced on the Illumina HiSeq platform with custom primers. The paper's processing steps were these. Unique molecular identifiers were extracted from raw reads with MiGEC, and CDR3 positions were determined with MiXCR. Recombination models were inferred per individual with the repgenHMM and IGoR tools using an EM algorithm. The analysis of shared clonotypes was done with the tcR package in R, with sharing normalized by the product of cloneset sizes. To study raw recombination free of thymic and clonal selection effects, out-of-frame nonproductive sequences were analyzed. TCRdb's own reprocessing of the public reads used fastp at Q25 and MiXCR and kept productive beta chains. Rows with one shared CDR3 protein collapse into an entry with the most common genes and DNA. The V and J calls were determined by TCRdb, not by the authors. The sample table records 1.5 million to 2 million distinct CDR3 sequences; around 29% of these occur just once. The ten largest clones represent about 0.3% of the sample.

This TCR derives from a newborn girl in good health. The sequencing sample was made of cord blood. The V and J segments used are TRBV6-2 or TRBV6-3 and TRBJ2-3, with 14 central nucleotides matching TRBD2. The CDR3 region: CASSYSWTSGRPFTDTQYF. The nucleotide sequence reads as follows: TGTGCCAGCAGTTACTCCTGGACTAGCGGGAGGCCCTTCACAGATACGCAGTATTTT.